This entry lists 28 T cell receptor beta chains sequenced from one sample in a study of T cells in Graves' hyperthyroidism and ophthalmopathy. TCR beta CDR3 regions were amplified from RNA transcripts. Initially, a first-round RT-PCR of the TCR CDR3 employed the HTBI primer set. TCRdb recomputed calls from the multiplex PCR reads with MiXCR, one row per CDR3 protein. The data contain about 640,000 distinct CDR3 sequences, more than 20% of them singletons. The material sequenced was blood. The receptors stem from a man younger than 45 with Graves' ophthalmopathy.

V usage is TRBV19 and J usage is TRBJ2-1; a possible D gene is TRBD2 (5 bases). V was cut by 7 bases and J by 6 bases, with 19 bases left in between. This CDR3 has 15 residues. Germline-derived CDR1 and CDR2 are LNHDA and SQIVND (reference sequence). The CDR3 DNA is TGTGCCAGTACAGCTGGGTCTAGCCTTTCCAATGAGCAGTTCTTC. It translates to CASTAGSSLSNEQFF.

This clonotype turned up a few times. This chain links TRBV30 with TRBJ2-1, with 8 bases lining up with TRBD2. V gave up 8 bases and J gave up 8 bases; unmatched junction bases: 17. Germline V gene sequence: CDR1 GTSNPN, CDR2 SVGIG (reference sequence). The CDR3 contains 15 residues. The CDR3 here is CAGTLPSGSTHEQFF. The CDR3 DNA reads TGTGCCGGGACCCTTCCCAGCGGGAGTACCCATGAGCAGTTCTTC.

In its sample, this clonotype was seen a few times. J is TRBJ2-7 and V is TRBV27; D call uncertain. V lost 1 base and J lost 2, with 12 bases in between. CDR1 is MNHEY and CDR2 is SMNVEV in the germline V gene (reference sequence). The CDR3 runs 15 residues. The chain's CDR3 is CASSLLSSGAYEQYF. DNA for the CDR3: TGTGCCAGCAGTTTATTGTCTAGTGGGGCCTACGAGCAGTACTTC.

In the case of this clonotype: Since a much larger clone is just one base distant, this may be a read error. V usage is TRBV9 and J usage is TRBJ2-7, with 12 bases aligning to TRBD2. This CDR3 is built from 15 residues. Germline CDR1 is SGDLS and CDR2 is YYNGEE. DNA for the CDR3: TGTGCCAGCAGCGTAGGACTAGCGGGAGAGTACGAGCGGTACTTC. Its translation: CASSVGLAGEYERYF.

A few counts support this clonotype. The rearrangement uses TRBV14 and TRBJ2-7, with 7 bases that match TRBD1. Germline V gene data show CDR1 as SGHDN and CDR2 as FVKESK. With 3 bases clipped from V and 3 bases from J, the junction kept 8 bases outside the gene matches. CDR3 length: 15 amino acids. Here the CDR3 reads CASSHPGDSNYEQYF. Written as DNA, the CDR3 is TGTGCCAGCAGCCATCCCGGGGACAGCAACTACGAGCAGTACTTC.

This clonotype was seen many times. The V and J genes are TRBV11-2 and TRBJ2-1; 7 bases agree with TRBD2. Germline-derived CDR1 and CDR2 are SGHAT and FQNNGV. The CDR3 length is 15 residues. Losses at the gene ends were 4 bases for V and 2 bases for J; bases not matched to a gene: 5. CDR3 bases: TGTGCCAGCAGCTCTCTGCGGGGGACCTACAATGAGCAGTTCTTC. It specifies CASSSLRGTYNEQFF.

This clonotype was picked up a small number of times. V usage is TRBV20-1 and J usage is TRBJ2-7, with 7 positions matching TRBD2. Per germline, CDR1 DFQATT and CDR2 SNEGSKA (reference sequence). The CDR3 covers 16 residues. Trimming cost V 1 base and J 2 bases; bases outside gene matches: 11. The CDR3 DNA reads TGCAGTGCTAGAGGGGGGGTGACTAGCACCCCCTACGAGCAGTACTTC. This encodes CSARGGVTSTPYEQYF.

This chain uses TRBV20-1 with TRBJ2-1; 14 bases line up with TRBD2. From germline, CDR1 is DFQATT and CDR2 SNEGSKA (reference sequence). This CDR3 has 16 amino acids. Germline trimming cut 5 bases from V and 2 bases from J; bases unmatched to any gene: 5. CDR3 nucleotide sequence: TGCAGTGCTCACGGGACTAGCGGGAGTGCCTACAATGAGCAGTTCTTC. It translates to CSAHGTSGSAYNEQFF.

This clonotype has only a few counts. This sequence joins TRBV6-1 and TRBJ2-3; D remains ambiguous. Trimming pared 6 bases from V and 1 base from J, leaving 20 bases between. The germline V gene has CDR1 MNHNS and CDR2 SASEGT. There are 17 residues in the CDR3. CDR3 sequence: CASSPTGRLFGTDTQYF. Here the CDR3 DNA reads TGTGCCAGCAGCCCAACGGGCCGCCTGTTCGGCACAGATACGCAGTATTTT.

The V and J genes are TRBV6-4 and TRBJ2-1, with 11 bases lining up with TRBD2. The germline CDR1 and CDR2 sequences are MRHNA and SNTAGT. The CDR3 consists of 21 residues. Trimming cost V 4 bases and J 4 bases; bases outside gene matches: 21. The CDR3 loop is CASSVLPPLAGAAEPYNEQFF. CDR3 bases: TGTGCCAGCAGTGTCCTACCCCCACTAGCGGGGGCCGCGGAGCCATACAATGAGCAGTTCTTC.

This clonotype was detected many times. The chain has TRBV12-3 or TRBV12-4 and TRBJ2-5; no definite D call. V dropped 6 bases and J dropped 2 bases, with 10 bases sitting between them. The CDR3 has 13 amino acids. The CDR3 protein is CASSSPPQETQYF. The CDR3 nucleotides read TGTGCCAGCAGCTCGCCGCCACAAGAGACCCAGTACTTC.

The chain uses TRBV13 and TRBJ2-2; 11 nucleotides agree with TRBD2. The germline V gene has CDR1 PRHDT and CDR2 FYEKMQ (reference sequence). V dropped 5 bases and J dropped 3; count of bases not matched to a gene: 5. This CDR3 is 16 amino acids long. The CDR3 region is CASSGTSGSDTGELFF. In nucleotides, the CDR3 is TGTGCCAGCAGCGGTACTAGCGGGAGTGACACCGGGGAGCTGTTTTTT.

The genes are TRBV30 and TRBJ2-6, with D hard to call. Germline loops: CDR1 GTSNPN, CDR2 SVGIG (reference sequence). Trimming took 8 bases from V and 0 from J, leaving 8 bases between them. This CDR3 comprises 13 residues. As DNA, the CDR3 is TGTGCCGAACAGAACTCTGGGGCCAACGTCCTGACTTTC. This encodes CAEQNSGANVLTF.

This clonotype was counted ten times or more. The chain has TRBV28 and TRBJ2-7, with 10 bases lining up with TRBD2. CDR3 length: 15 residues. V shed 7 bases, J shed 0 bases, and the junction held 6 bases outside the gene matches. CDR1 and CDR2 (germline): MDHEN, SYDVKM. This chain's CDR3 is CASIGLAETSYEQYF. The CDR3 DNA is TGTGCCAGCATCGGACTAGCGGAAACCTCCTACGAGCAGTACTTC.

This clonotype occurred many times. The chain has TRBV25-1 and TRBJ2-7; TRBD1 agrees at 9 bases. Germline CDR1 MGHDK, CDR2 SYGVNS. The CDR3 is 16 amino acids. The ends lost 3 bases at V and 1 base at J; junction bases unmatched: 7. CDR3 nucleotides: TGTGCCAGCAGTGATCGGCAGGGACAGGGATCCTACGAGCAGTACTTC. It codes for CASSDRQGQGSYEQYF.

This clonotype was seen more than once but under ten times. CDR3 coding DNA: TGTGCCAGCAGCTTGGCCAGGGGACAGGGAGGGCAGCCCCAGCATTTT. It is translated as CASSLARGQGGQPQHF. This rearrangement joins TRBV5-6 to TRBJ1-5; 9 bases align to TRBD1. Looked up from germline, CDR1 is SGHDT and CDR2 is YYEEEE. Trimming took 0 bases from V and 7 from J; bases not matched to a gene: 8. This CDR3 has 16 residues.

This clonotype occurred a few times. The chain has TRBV18 and TRBJ1-6, with D uncertain. The CDR3 sequence is 12 residues long. With 3 bases removed from V and 13 bases from J, the gap between germline ends came to 10 bases. The germline gives CDR1 KGHSH, CDR2 LQKENI. CDR3 nucleotide sequence: TGTGCCAGCTCACCGGGTGACCATCCCCTCCACTTT. Encoded protein: CASSPGDHPLHF.

This clonotype was recorded many times. This sequence joins TRBV10-3 and TRBJ2-2; 9 nucleotides match TRBD1. Germline V gives CDR1 ENHRY, CDR2 SYGVKD. CDR3 length: 15 residues. The J segment lost 5 bases and the V segment lost 5 bases, leaving 6 bases of the junction unmatched. For the CDR3, the DNA is TGTGCCATCAGTATACAGGGGGCAGGGACCGGGGAGCTGTTTTTT. Its protein is CAISIQGAGTGELFF.

This clonotype was observed a handful of times. The chain is built from TRBV20-1 and TRBJ1-5; D is ambiguous. Germline CDR1 and CDR2: DFQATT and SNEGSKA (reference sequence). V lost 2 bases and J lost 7, with 15 bases in between. The CDR3 has 14 amino acids. CDR3 residues: CSARSGLAGQPQHF. CDR3 bases: TGCAGTGCTAGATCCGGACTAGCGGGGCAGCCCCAGCATTTT.

This chain joins TRBV3-1 and TRBJ2-1, with 9 positions matching TRBD2. This CDR3 has 16 amino acids. V dropped 6 bases and J dropped 8; count of bases not matched to a gene: 14. Germline CDR1 reads LGHDT; CDR2 reads YNNKEL (reference sequence). The CDR3 nucleotides read TGTGCCAGCAGTCATCCTCTAGCGGGACGGTCCGATGAGCAGTTCTTC. This translates into CASSHPLAGRSDEQFF.

This clonotype has only a few counts. The chain is built from TRBV5-8 and TRBJ2-1; 8 bases map to TRBD2. V lost 4 bases and J lost 4; bases outside the gene matches: 16. This CDR3 comprises 18 residues. Germline loops: CDR1 SGHTS, CDR2 YDEGEE. CDR3 DNA sequence: TGTGCCAGCAGCCGAAGGACCCGGACGGGAGGGAGTTACAATGAGCAGTTCTTC. Its translation: CASSRRTRTGGSYNEQFF.

A single count supports this clonotype. The chain uses TRBV28 and TRBJ1-4, with D possibly TRBD1 on 6 matching bases. Germline loops: CDR1 MDHEN, CDR2 SYDVKM. The CDR3 is 15 residues long. V was trimmed by 5 bases and J by 5 bases, leaving 15 bases between them. The DNA for the CDR3 is TGTGCCAGCAGTCCTTCGACAGGAGGCAATGAAAAACTGTTTTTT. Encoded protein: CASSPSTGGNEKLFF.

This clonotype was observed many times. The V gene is TRBV20-1, the J gene TRBJ2-5, with 10 bases identical to TRBD1. J was trimmed by 5 bases and V by 3 bases; bases with no gene match: 6. Germline V gene data show CDR1 as DFQATT and CDR2 as SNEGSKA (reference sequence). The CDR3 totals 14 residues. The CDR3 nucleotides are TGCAGTGCTAGTGCGACAGGGGGCATCGAGACCCAGTACTTC. It encodes CSASATGGIETQYF.

The rearrangement links TRBV11-3 to TRBJ2-5; D is unclear. The CDR3 spans 13 residues. Germline values: CDR1 SGHNT, CDR2 YENEEA. V dropped 2 bases and J dropped 5 bases, with 9 bases sitting between them. CDR3 nucleotides: TGTGCCAGCAGCTTAAGTTCCTTGGAGACCCAGTACTTC. Translating gives CASSLSSLETQYF.

A few counts support this clonotype. V usage is TRBV12-3 or TRBV12-4 and J usage is TRBJ2-2, with TRBD1 identical over 9 bases. V was clipped by 7 bases and J by 3 bases; unmatched bases: 9. The CDR3 totals 16 residues. The CDR3 loop is CASTSGQGLYTGELFF. CDR3 coding DNA: TGTGCCAGCACCTCCGGACAGGGGCTATACACCGGGGAGCTGTTTTTT.

This clonotype has a count of ten or more. The chain's CDR3 is CASSQPGSYEQYF. The DNA of the CDR3 is TGTGCCAGCAGTCAACCGGGCAGCTACGAGCAGTACTTC. The chain couples TRBV27 to TRBJ2-7; no firm D call. Germline-derived CDR1 and CDR2 are MNHEY and SMNVEV (reference sequence). The CDR3 is made up of 13 amino acids. V was clipped by 5 bases and J by 3 bases, with 11 bases between them.

V usage is TRBV5-1 and J usage is TRBJ2-1, with TRBD2 matching over 12 bases. CDR1 and CDR2 (germline): SGHRS, YFSETQ. There are 16 residues in the CDR3. V was clipped by 2 bases and J by 8 bases; unmatched bases: 8. The CDR3 nucleotides are TGCGCCAGCAGCTTTAGGGGACTAGCGGGTCCGGATGAGCAGTTCTTC. It encodes CASSFRGLAGPDEQFF.

This clonotype turned up a few times. The chain couples TRBV13 to TRBJ2-1; TRBD2 matches 8 bases. The J segment lost 10 bases and the V segment lost 5 bases, leaving 16 bases of the junction unmatched. Per the germline V gene, CDR1 is PRHDT and CDR2 is FYEKMQ (reference sequence). This CDR3 comprises 16 residues. Here the CDR3 DNA reads TGTGCCAGCAGCACCTCCGGGACTAGGGCTGCATGGGAGCAGTTCTTC. Its protein is CASSTSGTRAAWEQFF.